The sequence of this TCR beta chain was determined in a study of blood T cell repertoires in COVID-19. Study-level background: Whether acute or convalescent, the COVID-19 samples came from the United States, Italy and Spain. PBMCs, B-cell-depleted T cells, or T cells were the source of the cDNA or gDNA that made up the material.

Patients from Seattle were sampled longitudinally, starting during active infection. Per the original data handling: Amplified reference gene primers provided the basis for estimating nucleated cell counts. This table comes from immunoSEQ multiplex PCR, and its TCRdb copy is limited to in-frame clones, with some not included. That table furnishes V, J and clone size, whereas the DNA furnished D and trimming. The repertoire has approximately 400,000 clones, roughly 88% of them found once; the top ten carry around an eighth. With 3 bases removed from V and 5 bases from J, the gap between germline ends came to 17 bases. This CDR3 spans 16 amino acids. The germline CDR1 and CDR2 sequences are KGHSH and LQKENI.

The rearrangement uses TRBV18 and TRBJ1-5, with D hard to call. The clonotype was recovered from a woman aged 45-65 years with COVID-19, enrolled during active disease. The sequenced sample consisted of peripheral blood. The CDR3 DNA follows: TGTGCCAGCTCACCGCGGCCCCCGATGGGTGATCAGCCCCAGCATTTT. Protein sequence: CASSPRPPMGDQPQHF.